One and the same sample provided the 19 T cell receptor beta chains below, sequenced in a study of OX40 agonist ivuxolimab in advanced cancers. This table comes from immunoSEQ multiplex PCR, and its TCRdb copy is limited to in-frame clones, with some not included. The sample includes approximately 66,000 clones, approximately 81% of them seen just once. The sample consisted of CD4+ or CD8+ T cells sorted from blood, taken in a trial of the OX40 agonist ivuxolimab. These receptors were obtained from an adult with an advanced solid tumor such as melanoma, head and neck, liver or kidney cancer.

The chain uses TRBV29-1 and TRBJ2-1; 9 bases line up with TRBD2. The CDR3 totals 15 residues. Germline V gene data show CDR1 as SQVTM and CDR2 as ANQGSEA. Trimming cost V 7 bases and J 0 bases; bases outside gene matches: 7. The CDR3 is CSARTSATSYNEQFF. CDR3 nucleotide sequence: TGCAGCGCCAGGACTAGCGCCACCTCCTACAATGAGCAGTTCTTC.

V gene TRBV18 combines with J gene TRBJ1-5; a weak D match, TRBD1 (6 bases). CDR3 length: 16 residues. Trimming took 2 bases from V and 2 from J, leaving 13 bases between them. Germline V lookup: CDR1 KGHSH, CDR2 LQKENI. CDR3 sequence (DNA): TGTGCCAGCTCACCAGGGAAGACAGGTGGCAATCAGCCCCAGCATTTT. Its translation is CASSPGKTGGNQPQHF. Based on the CDR3 plus reference TRBV18 and TRBJ1-5, the full variable domain is NAGVMQNPRHLVRRRGQEARLRCSPMKGHSHVYWYRQLPEEGLKFMVYLQKENIIDESGMPKERFSAEFPKEGPSILRIQQVVRGDSAAYFCASSPGKTGGNQPQHFGDGTRLSIL.

The gene calls are TRBV5-1 and TRBJ2-6; D is perhaps TRBD2 (6 bases). Trimming took off 1 base at V and 2 bases at J, with 7 bases between the two ends. From germline, CDR1 is SGHRS and CDR2 YFSETQ. The CDR3 is 15 residues long. The CDR3 here is CASSLPGAGANVLTF. CDR3 nucleotides: TGCGCCAGCAGCTTGCCGGGGGCTGGGGCCAACGTCCTGACTTTC.

This clone came up a few times. CDR3 protein: CASSRAAARNEQYF. DNA of the CDR3: TGTGCCAGCAGCCGCGCGGCGGCTCGTAACGAGCAGTACTTC. The chain employs TRBV7-8 and TRBJ2-7; D uncertain. Germline values: CDR1 SGHVS, CDR2 FQNEAQ. The CDR3 totals 14 residues. V lost 5 bases and J 5 bases, leaving 16 bases between the germline ends.

In its sample, this clone was seen a few times. This sequence joins TRBV4-1 and TRBJ2-7, with a tentative D call TRBD1 (5 bases). The CDR3 has 17 residues. With 1 base removed from V and 1 base from J, the gap between germline ends came to 17 bases. CDR1 is MGHRA, CDR2 YSYEKL, per germline. In nucleotides, the CDR3 is TGCGCCAGCAGCCAAGGCCGGCAGGGTCCAAAATCCTACGAGCAGTACTTC. The encoded protein is CASSQGRQGPKSYEQYF.

This chain joins TRBV19 and TRBJ2-5, with 11 bases aligning to TRBD1. The J call is doubtful: the DNA matches TRBJ2-7 better. Germline lookup yields CDR1 LNHDA and CDR2 SQIVND (reference sequence). CDR3 length: 15 amino acids. The chain's CDR3 is CASSITGTGGNEQYF. The CDR3 nucleotides are TGTGCCAGTAGTATTACCGGGACAGGGGGTAACGAGCAGTACTTC.

The chain employs TRBV7-3 and TRBJ2-7; 10 bases map to TRBD2. Germline-derived CDR1 and CDR2 are SGHTA and FQGTGA. The CDR3 is 15 amino acids. V shed 4 bases, J shed 5 bases, and the junction held 8 bases outside the gene matches. The CDR3, as DNA: TGTGCCAGCAGCTACCGTAGCGGGAGGAGAAACGAGCAGTACTTC. It codes for CASSYRSGRRNEQYF.

CDR3 nucleotide sequence: TGCGCCAGCAGCTTATTCGAGGGAACGCAGTATTTT. Amino acids: CASSLFEGTQYF. The chain couples TRBV5-1 to TRBJ2-3, with a possible D match to TRBD2 (5 bases). Germline lookup yields CDR1 SGHRS and CDR2 YFSETQ. The V gene lost 2 bases and the J gene lost 9 bases, with 10 bases spanning the gap. The CDR3 is made up of 12 amino acids.

The chain joins TRBV7-2 to TRBJ2-1; D not resolved. This CDR3 region has 14 residues. Trimming took 1 base from V and 1 from J, leaving 5 bases between them. CDR1 SGHTA and CDR2 FQGNSA come from the germline V gene. The CDR3 DNA follows: TGTGCCAGCAGCTTAGGGCGATCCTACAATGAGCAGTTCTTC. Amino acids: CASSLGRSYNEQFF. Full variable domain (missing parts from reference TRBV7-2 and TRBJ2-1): GAGVSQSPSNKVTEKGKDVELRCDPISGHTALYWYRQSLGQGLEFLIYFQGNSAPDKSGLPSDRFSAERTGGSVSTLTIQRTQQEDSAVYLCASSLGRSYNEQFFGPGTRLTVL.

In this sample, this clone turned up once. The V call is TRBV15, the J call TRBJ1-5; no reliable D call. The CDR3 contains 17 residues. V was cut by 0 bases and J by 5 bases, with 17 bases left in between. Germline CDR1 LNHNV, CDR2 YYDKDF (reference sequence). CDR3 coding DNA: TGTGCCACCAGCAGAGATAGGAGTGTGGCAGCCTATCAGCCCCAGCATTTT. It translates to CATSRDRSVAAYQPQHF.

CDR3 amino acids: CASSPGEGMKAEAFF. The CDR3 DNA is TGTGCCAGCTCCCCCGGGGAGGGAATGAAAGCTGAAGCTTTCTTT. The rearrangement uses TRBV18 and TRBJ1-1; unclear D gene. The CDR3 is 15 residues long. Trimming took 6 bases from V and 6 from J, leaving 20 bases between them. CDR1 and CDR2 from the germline V gene are KGHSH and LQKENI.

V and J are TRBV28 and TRBJ2-3; D not certain. The CDR3 runs to 15 residues. Germline loops: CDR1 MDHEN, CDR2 SYDVKM. V lost 2 bases and J lost 0, with 9 bases in between. The CDR3 protein is CASSLTFTSTDTQYF. DNA of the CDR3: TGTGCCAGCAGTTTAACGTTTACTAGCACAGATACGCAGTATTTT. Together with reference TRBV28 and TRBJ2-3, the CDR3 gives the full variable domain: DVKVTQSSRYLVKRTGEKVFLECVQDMDHENMFWYRQDPGLGLRLIYFSYDVKMKEKGDIPEGYSVSREKKERFSLILESASTNQTSMYLCASSLTFTSTDTQYFGPGTRLTVL.

V usage is TRBV7-2 and J usage is TRBJ1-2; D unclear. The V end was cut by 0 bases, the J end by 4 bases, with 6 bases between. Germline V gene lookup returns CDR1 SGHTA and CDR2 FQGNSA. The CDR3 runs to 13 residues. CDR3 sequence (DNA): TGTGCCAGCAGCTTAGCCCCAGTCTATGGCTACACCTTC. This codes for CASSLAPVYGYTF.

The rearrangement joins TRBV6-4 to TRBJ1-2, with D possibly being TRBD1 (5 bases). The V end lost 7 bases, the J end lost 2 bases, and 14 bases lay between the germline ends. Germline CDR1 MRHNA, CDR2 SNTAGT. The CDR3 runs 14 residues. CDR3 protein: CASTPDGGNYGYTF. CDR3 in DNA: TGTGCCAGCACCCCCGATGGGGGGAACTATGGCTACACCTTC.

This clone was seen a single time. This rearrangement joins TRBV5-1 to TRBJ2-3, with D possibly called TRBD1 or TRBD2 (5 bases each). CDR3 length equals 14 residues. Germline V CDR1 and CDR2: SGHRS, YFSETQ. Trimming took off 4 bases at V and 6 bases at J, with 15 bases between the two ends. The CDR3 DNA sequence: TGCGCCAGCAGCCCCCGAGGGGACGGCGATACGCAGTATTTT. Its translation: CASSPRGDGDTQYF.

The chain links TRBV10-3 to TRBJ2-5, with D perhaps TRBD2 (6 bases). Trimming cost V 4 bases and J 4 bases, with 13 bases left between them. Germline V gene lookup returns CDR1 ENHRY and CDR2 SYGVKD. This CDR3 spans 14 amino acids. CDR3 residues: CAISGGGAGETQYF. The CDR3 DNA reads as TGTGCCATCAGTGGAGGAGGGGCTGGAGAGACCCAGTACTTC.

The rearrangement links TRBV19 to TRBJ2-5; D may be TRBD2 (6 bases). Germline-derived CDR1 and CDR2 are LNHDA and SQIVND (reference sequence). The V gene lost 5 bases and the J gene lost 2 bases, with 18 bases spanning the gap. CDR3 length equals 16 residues. DNA of the CDR3: TGTGCCAGTAGTCGGGGGTGGGCAGCGCAGCAAGAGACCCAGTACTTC. Translation gives CASSRGWAAQQETQYF.

This chain uses TRBV5-8 with TRBJ2-7, with D perhaps matching TRBD2 (6 bases). The CDR3 runs 13 residues. CDR1 and CDR2 from the germline V gene are SGHTS and YDEGEE. V was trimmed by 5 bases and J by 3 bases, leaving 12 bases between them. DNA of the CDR3: TGTGCCAGCAGGACCGCCGGGGGCTACGAGCAGTACTTC. Residues: CASRTAGGYEQYF.

The chain recombines TRBV28 with TRBJ1-1, with TRBD1 identical over 7 bases. The ends lost 6 bases at V and 1 base at J; junction bases unmatched: 8. Germline V gene sequence: CDR1 MDHEN, CDR2 SYDVKM. This CDR3 is built from 15 residues. The CDR3 loop is CASRQSGTANTEAFF. The CDR3 coding sequence is TGTGCCAGCAGACAATCCGGGACAGCGAACACTGAAGCTTTCTTT.